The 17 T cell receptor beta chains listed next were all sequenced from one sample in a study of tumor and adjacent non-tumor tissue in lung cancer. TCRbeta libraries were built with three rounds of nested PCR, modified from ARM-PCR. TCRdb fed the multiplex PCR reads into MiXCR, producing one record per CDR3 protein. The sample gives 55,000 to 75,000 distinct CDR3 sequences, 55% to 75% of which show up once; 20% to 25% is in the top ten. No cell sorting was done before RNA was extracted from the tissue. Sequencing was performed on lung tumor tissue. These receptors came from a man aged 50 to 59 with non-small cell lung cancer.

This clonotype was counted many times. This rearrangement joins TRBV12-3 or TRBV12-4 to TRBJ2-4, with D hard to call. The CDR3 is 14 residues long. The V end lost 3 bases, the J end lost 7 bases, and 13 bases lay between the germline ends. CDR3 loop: CASSLSSSRNIQYF. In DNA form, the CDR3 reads TGTGCCAGCAGTTTGTCGTCTTCGAGGAACATTCAGTACTTC.

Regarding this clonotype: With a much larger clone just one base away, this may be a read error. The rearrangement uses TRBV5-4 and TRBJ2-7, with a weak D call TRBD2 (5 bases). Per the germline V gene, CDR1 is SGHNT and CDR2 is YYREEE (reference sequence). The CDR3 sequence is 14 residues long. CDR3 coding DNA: TGTGCCAGCAGCCAGAGGGCCGGGTTGCACGAGCACTACTTC. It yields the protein CASSQRAGLHEHYF.

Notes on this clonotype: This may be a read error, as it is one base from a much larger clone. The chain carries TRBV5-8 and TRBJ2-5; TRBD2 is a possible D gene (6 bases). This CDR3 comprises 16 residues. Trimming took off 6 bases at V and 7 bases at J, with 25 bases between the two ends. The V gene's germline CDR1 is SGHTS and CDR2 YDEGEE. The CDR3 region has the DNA TGTGCCAGCACCACAACTTCCCGGGACTTTATGGTGACCCAGTACTTC. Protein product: CASTTTSRDFMVTQYF.

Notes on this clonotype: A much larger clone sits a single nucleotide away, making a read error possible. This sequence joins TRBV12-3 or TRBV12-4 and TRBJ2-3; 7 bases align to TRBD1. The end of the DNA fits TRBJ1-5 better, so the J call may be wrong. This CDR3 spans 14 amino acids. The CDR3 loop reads CASSFQGGGDTQHF. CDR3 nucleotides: TGTGCCAGCAGTTTCCAGGGGGGAGGAGATACGCAGCATTTT.

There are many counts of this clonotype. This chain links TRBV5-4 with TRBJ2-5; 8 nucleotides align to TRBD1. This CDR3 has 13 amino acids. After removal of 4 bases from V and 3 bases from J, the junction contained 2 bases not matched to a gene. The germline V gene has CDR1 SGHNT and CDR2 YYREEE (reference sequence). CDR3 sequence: CASSQQGEETQYF. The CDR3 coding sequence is TGTGCCAGCAGCCAACAGGGGGAAGAGACCCAGTACTTC. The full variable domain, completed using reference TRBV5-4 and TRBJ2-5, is ETGVTQSPTHLIKTRGQQVTLRCSSQSGHNTVSWYQQALGQGPQFIFQYYREEENGRGNFPPRFSGLQFPNYSSELNVNALELDDSALYLCASSQQGEETQYFGPGTRLLVL.

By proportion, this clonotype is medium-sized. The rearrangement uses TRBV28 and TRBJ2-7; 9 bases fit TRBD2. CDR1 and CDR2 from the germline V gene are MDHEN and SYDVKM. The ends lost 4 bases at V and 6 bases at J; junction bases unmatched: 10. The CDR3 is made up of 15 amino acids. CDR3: CASSYPERREGEQYF. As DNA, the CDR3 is TGTGCCAGCAGTTACCCGGAGAGGCGGGAGGGCGAGCAGTACTTC.

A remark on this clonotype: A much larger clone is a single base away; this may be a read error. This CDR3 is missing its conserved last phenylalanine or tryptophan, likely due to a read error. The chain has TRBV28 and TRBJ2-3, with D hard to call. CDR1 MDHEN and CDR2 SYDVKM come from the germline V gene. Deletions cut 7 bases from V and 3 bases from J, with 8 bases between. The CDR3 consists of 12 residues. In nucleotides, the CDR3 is TGTGCCAGCACCTCGAGGACAGATACGCAGTATTAT. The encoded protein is CASTSRTDTQYY.

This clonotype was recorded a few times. The CDR3 sequence is CSANLGQGSYNEQFF. The CDR3 DNA follows: TGCAGTGCCAACTTGGGACAGGGATCCTACAATGAGCAGTTCTTC. V is TRBV20-1 and J is TRBJ2-1; 9 bases fit TRBD1. J lost 1 base, V lost 6 bases, and 7 bases had no gene match. This CDR3 is 15 amino acids long. Germline V gene data show CDR1 as DFQATT and CDR2 as SNEGSKA (reference sequence).

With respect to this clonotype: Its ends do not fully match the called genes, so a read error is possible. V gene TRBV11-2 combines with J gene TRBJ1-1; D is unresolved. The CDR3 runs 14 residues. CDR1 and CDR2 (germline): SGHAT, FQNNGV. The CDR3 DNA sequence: TGTGTCAGCAGCTCCTCAGAACCACCCTATGAAGCTTTCTTT. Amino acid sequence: CVSSSSEPPYEAFF.

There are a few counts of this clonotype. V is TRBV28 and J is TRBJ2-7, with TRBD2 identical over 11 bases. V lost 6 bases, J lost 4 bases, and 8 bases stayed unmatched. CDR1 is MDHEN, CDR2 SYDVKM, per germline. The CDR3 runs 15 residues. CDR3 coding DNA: TGTGCCAGCAGAACAACTACTAGCGGGAGTTACGAGCAGTACTTC. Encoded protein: CASRTTTSGSYEQYF.

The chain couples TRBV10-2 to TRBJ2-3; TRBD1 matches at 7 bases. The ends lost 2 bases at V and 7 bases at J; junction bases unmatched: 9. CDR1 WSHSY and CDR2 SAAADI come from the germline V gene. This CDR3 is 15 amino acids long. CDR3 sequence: CASSETGAWTNTQYF. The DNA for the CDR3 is TGCGCCAGCAGTGAGACAGGGGCCTGGACAAATACGCAGTATTTT.

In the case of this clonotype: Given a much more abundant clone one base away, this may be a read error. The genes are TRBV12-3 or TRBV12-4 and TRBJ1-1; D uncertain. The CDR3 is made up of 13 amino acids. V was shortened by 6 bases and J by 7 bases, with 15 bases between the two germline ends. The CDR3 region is CASSTALSIEAFF. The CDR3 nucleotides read TGTGCCAGCAGCACAGCCCTGAGCATTGAAGCTTTCTTT.

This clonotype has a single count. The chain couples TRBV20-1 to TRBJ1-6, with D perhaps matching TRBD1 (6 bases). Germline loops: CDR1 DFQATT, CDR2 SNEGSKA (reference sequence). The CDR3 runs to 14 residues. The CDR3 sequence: CNVKQGLINSPLHF. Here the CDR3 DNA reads TGCAATGTTAAGCAGGGGCTCATTAATTCACCCCTCCACTTT.

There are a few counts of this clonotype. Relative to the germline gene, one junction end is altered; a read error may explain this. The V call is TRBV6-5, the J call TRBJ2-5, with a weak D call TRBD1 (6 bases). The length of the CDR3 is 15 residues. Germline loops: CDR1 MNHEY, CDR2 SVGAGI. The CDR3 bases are TGTGTCAGCAGTTACTCGCACAGGGCCGAAGAGACCCAGTACTTC. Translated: CVSSYSHRAEETQYF.

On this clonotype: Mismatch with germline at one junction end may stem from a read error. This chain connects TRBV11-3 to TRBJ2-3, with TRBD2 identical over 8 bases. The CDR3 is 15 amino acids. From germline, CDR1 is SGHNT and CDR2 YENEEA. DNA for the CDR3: TGTGCCGGCAGCGCCGGGACTAGTAGCACAGATACGCAGTATTTT. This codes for CAGSAGTSSTDTQYF. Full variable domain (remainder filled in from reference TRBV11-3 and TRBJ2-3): EAGVVQSPRYKIIEKKQPVAFWCNPISGHNTLYWYLQNLGQGPELLIRYENEEAVDDSQLPKDRFSAERLKGVDSTLKIQPAELGDSAVYLCAGSAGTSSTDTQYFGPGTRLTVL.

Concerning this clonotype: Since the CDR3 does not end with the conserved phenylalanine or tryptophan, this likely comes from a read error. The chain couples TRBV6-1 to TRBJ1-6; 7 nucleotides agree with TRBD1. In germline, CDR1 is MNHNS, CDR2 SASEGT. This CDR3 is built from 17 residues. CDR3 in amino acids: CANSVGTAGGYNSPLHL. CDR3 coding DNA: TGTGCCAACAGTGTGGGGACGGCAGGGGGATATAATTCACCCCTCCACCTT.

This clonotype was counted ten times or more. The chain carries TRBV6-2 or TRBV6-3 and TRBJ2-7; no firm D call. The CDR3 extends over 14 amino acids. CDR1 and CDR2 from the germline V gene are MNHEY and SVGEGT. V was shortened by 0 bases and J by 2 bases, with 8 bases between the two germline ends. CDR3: CASSYSPDTYEQYF. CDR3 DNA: TGTGCCAGCAGTTACTCACCCGACACCTACGAGCAGTACTTC.